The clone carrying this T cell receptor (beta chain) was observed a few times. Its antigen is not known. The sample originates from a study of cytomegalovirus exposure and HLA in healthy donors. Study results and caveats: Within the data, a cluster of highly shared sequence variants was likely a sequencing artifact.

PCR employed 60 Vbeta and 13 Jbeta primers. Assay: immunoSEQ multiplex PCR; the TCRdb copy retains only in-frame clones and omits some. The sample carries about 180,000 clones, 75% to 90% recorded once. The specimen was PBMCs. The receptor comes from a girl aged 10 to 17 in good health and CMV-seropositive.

The CDR3 protein is CASRAGDSLIEQYF. CDR3 DNA sequence: TGTGCCAGCAGGGCTGGGGACAGTTTAATCGAGCAGTACTTC. The chain joins TRBV2 to TRBJ2-7, with 7 bases lining up with TRBD1. V lost 6 bases, J lost 6 bases, and 11 bases stayed unmatched. This CDR3 region has 14 residues. Germline-derived CDR1 and CDR2 are SNHLY and FYNNEI.